Sequencing of this T cell receptor beta chain was carried out in a study of cytomegalovirus exposure and HLA in healthy donors (dated by TCRdb to the late 2010s). Context from the whole study: According to a later analysis, the 120 validation repertoires were produced on the same platform as the 700 or so repertoires of the first cohort. The study aimed to test whether signatures of past pathogen exposure could be identified by cataloging public T cell receptors. A separate validation cohort of more than 100 different subjects was used in addition to the 666-subject first cohort. High-throughput TCR immunosequencing, statistical association of individual TCRs with disease status, and machine learning were combined to predict cytomegalovirus infection status.

To prepare the library, the immunoSEQ multiplex PCR assay was applied. On the authors' methods: A statistical classification framework was developed to diagnose cytomegalovirus status using the catalog of TCR beta chain sequences. Held by TCRdb, this immuneACCESS table contains in-frame sequences only and omits some clones. Under half of the omission traces to an unresolved V gene where checked; the cause of the rest is unknown. V and J calls and clone size are those listed in that table; D and trimming were worked out from the DNA. The sample table records fewer than 250,000 clones; 86% of these occur just once. Of the sample, about 1.6% is held by the ten largest clones. A remark on this clone: It has no known antigen specificity. Base quality data are lacking; no much larger clone is found one base away.

Here is what the overall study found, with its caveats: A later analysis found that TCRs clustered in the first cohort also tended to co-occur in the 120 validation repertoires, with roughly 95% of cluster scores above 0. According to the authors, the approach could potentially be generalized to other disease states and immunological phenotypes. The validation cohort had no HLA typing available for a later analysis, so co-occurrence within that cohort was assessed over all 120 or so repertoires. The study listed 164 TCR beta chains as associated with cytomegalovirus. While some public TCRs were present in many individuals, most TCR sequences turned up only very rarely across donors. In both the original and validation cohorts, the classifier was reported to diagnose cytomegalovirus status with high specificity and sensitivity. Three of the identified cytomegalovirus-associated TCR beta chains were confirmed in vitro to be specific for cytomegalovirus antigens.

The donors belonged to the validation cohort of over a hundred subjects, which was separate from the approximately 660-subject first cohort. The sequence derives from a woman younger than 30 in good health and CMV-seronegative. The sample comprised PBMCs.

The DNA sequence is given as TGTGCCAGCAGTTACTTCGGGACAGGCACCGGGGAGCTGTTTTTT. This encodes CASSYFGTGTGELFF. Recombination connected TRBV6-5 to TRBJ2-2, with TRBD1 matching 8 junction bases. Sequences MNHEY (CDR1) and SVGAGI (CDR2) are obtained from the germline V gene. Inclusive of the bounding cysteine and phenylalanine, the CDR3 is 15 residues long. Only the CDR3 part of the read is kept: 45 bases, read in frame from the first base. V is trimmed back by 1 base and J by 4 bases, and the junction contains 2 bases that no gene match accounts for.